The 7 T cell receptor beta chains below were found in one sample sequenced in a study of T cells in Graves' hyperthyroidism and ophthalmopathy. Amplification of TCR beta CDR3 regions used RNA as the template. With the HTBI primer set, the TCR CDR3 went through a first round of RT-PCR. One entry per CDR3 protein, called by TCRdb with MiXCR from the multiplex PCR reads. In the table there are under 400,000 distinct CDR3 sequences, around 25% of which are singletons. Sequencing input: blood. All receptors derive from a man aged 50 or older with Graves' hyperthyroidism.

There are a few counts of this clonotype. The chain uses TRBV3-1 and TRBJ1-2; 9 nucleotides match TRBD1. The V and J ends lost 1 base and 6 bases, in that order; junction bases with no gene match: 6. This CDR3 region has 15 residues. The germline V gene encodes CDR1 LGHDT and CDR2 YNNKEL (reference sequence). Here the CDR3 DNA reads TGTGCCAGCAGCCAAGGCGGACAGGGGAGGAATGGCTACACCTTC. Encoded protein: CASSQGGQGRNGYTF.

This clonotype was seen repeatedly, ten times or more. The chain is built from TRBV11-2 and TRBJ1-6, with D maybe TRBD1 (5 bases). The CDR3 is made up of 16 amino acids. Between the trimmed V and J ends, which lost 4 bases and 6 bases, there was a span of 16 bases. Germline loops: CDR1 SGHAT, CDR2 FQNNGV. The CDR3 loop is CASSSGTRVRNSPLHF. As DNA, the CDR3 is TGTGCCAGCAGCTCGGGGACCCGAGTTCGTAATTCACCCCTCCACTTT.

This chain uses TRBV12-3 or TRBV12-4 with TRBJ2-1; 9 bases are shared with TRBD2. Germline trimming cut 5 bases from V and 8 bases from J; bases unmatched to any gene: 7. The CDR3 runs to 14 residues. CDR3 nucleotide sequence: TGTGCCAGCAGTCGCCAGCGGGAGGATGATGAGCAGTTCTTC. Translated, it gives CASSRQREDDEQFF.

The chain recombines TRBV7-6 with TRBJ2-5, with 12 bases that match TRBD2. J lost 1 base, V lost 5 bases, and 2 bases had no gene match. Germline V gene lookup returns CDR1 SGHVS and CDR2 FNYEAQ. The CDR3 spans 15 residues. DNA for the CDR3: TGTGCCAGCAGCCTGGGACTAGCGGGCCAAGAGACCCAGTACTTC. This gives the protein CASSLGLAGQETQYF.

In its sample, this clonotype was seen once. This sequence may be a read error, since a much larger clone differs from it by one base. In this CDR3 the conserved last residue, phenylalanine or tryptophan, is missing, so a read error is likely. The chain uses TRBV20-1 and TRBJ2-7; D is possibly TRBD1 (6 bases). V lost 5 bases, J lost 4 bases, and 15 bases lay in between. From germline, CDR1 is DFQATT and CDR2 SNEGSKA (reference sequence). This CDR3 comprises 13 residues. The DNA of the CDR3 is TGCAGTGCTTGGGGGCCTTACCCTTACGAGCAGTACCTC. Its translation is CSAWGPYPYEQYL.

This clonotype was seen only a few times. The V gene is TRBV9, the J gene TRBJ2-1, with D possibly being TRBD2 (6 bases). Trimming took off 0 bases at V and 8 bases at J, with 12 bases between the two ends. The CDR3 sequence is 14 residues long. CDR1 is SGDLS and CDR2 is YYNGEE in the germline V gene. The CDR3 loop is CASSVGAGRDEQFF. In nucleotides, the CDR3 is TGTGCCAGCAGCGTAGGCGCGGGACGGGATGAGCAGTTCTTC.

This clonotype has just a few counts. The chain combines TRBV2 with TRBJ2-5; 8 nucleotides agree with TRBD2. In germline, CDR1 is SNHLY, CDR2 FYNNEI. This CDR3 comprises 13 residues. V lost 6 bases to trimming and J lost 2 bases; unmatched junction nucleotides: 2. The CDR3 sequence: CASRREDQETQYF. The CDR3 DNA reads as TGTGCCAGCAGGCGGGAGGATCAAGAGACCCAGTACTTC.